This T cell receptor (beta chain) came from a study of T-cell reconstitution after alpha-beta-depleted transplantation in children. This clonotype was seen ten or more times. During its preparation, the TCRbeta library received unique molecular identifiers. Via MiXCR, TCRdb re-called the PCR reads, giving one row per CDR3 protein. The data show hundreds of thousands of distinct CDR3 sequences, around 12% seen once. The V segment lost 5 bases and the J segment 2 bases; nucleotides outside the gene matches: 8. From germline, CDR1 is DFQATT and CDR2 SNEGSKA (reference sequence). The CDR3 runs 15 residues.

The rearrangement joins TRBV20-1 to TRBJ2-3; TRBD1 agrees at 9 bases. The TCR comes from a girl aged 2 to 10 with congenital amegakaryocytic thrombocytopenia, due to receive a stem cell transplant. Sequenced here: PBMCs, sampled before TCRalphabeta/CD19-depleted stem cell transplant. CDR3: CSALSGTGPTDTQYF. The CDR3 DNA is TGCAGTGCTCTATCCGGGACAGGGCCCACAGATACGCAGTATTTT.